The rows below give T cell receptor beta chains drawn from one sample of a study of vaccination and CD4 T cells after COVID-19. These receptors are not linked to any known antigen. Via MiXCR, TCRdb re-called the PCR reads, giving one row per CDR3 protein. This sample has roughly 20,000 distinct CDR3 sequences, with under 45% found just once. The source was CD4+ T cells from blood, cultured in vitro, collected before SARS-CoV-2 vaccination. These receptors all stem from a human donor who had recovered from COVID-19. CDR3s include the opening cysteine and the closing phenylalanine or tryptophan. The D gene is left open where the match is weak. The size entry is marked missing in some rows and otherwise reads once, few, many or a size class.

size: .; length: 17; D: .; J: TRBJ2-1; V: TRBV14; CDR3: CASSQESWGLSYNEQFF; DNA: TGTGCCAGCAGCCAAGAGAGTTGGGGGTTATCCTACAATGAGCAGTTCTTC
size: .; length: 14; D: .; J: TRBJ1-1; V: TRBV5-1; CDR3: CASSLRTMNTEAFF; DNA: TGCGCCAGCAGCCTCAGGACGATGAACACTGAAGCTTTCTTT
size: few; length: 16; D: .; J: TRBJ1-2; V: TRBV5-1; CDR3: CASSSVNRDSNYGYTF; DNA: TGCGCCAGCAGCTCCGTAAACAGGGATAGTAACTATGGCTACACCTTC
size: .; length: 16; D: .; J: TRBJ2-3; V: TRBV7-9; CDR3: CASSLPDYQNTDTQYF; DNA: TGTGCCAGCAGCCTGCCTGACTACCAAAACACAGATACGCAGTATTTT
size: few; length: 14; D: TRBD2; J: TRBJ2-7; V: TRBV7-2; CDR3: CASSPTSGGAAQYF; DNA: TGTGCCAGCAGCCCTACTAGCGGGGGGGCCGCGCAGTACTTC
size: .; length: 18; D: .; J: TRBJ1-6; V: TRBV20-1; CDR3: CSAPGGSFASSYNSPLHF; DNA: TGCAGTGCCCCCGGGGGGTCTTTTGCCAGCTCCTATAATTCACCCCTCCACTTT
size: .; length: 16; D: TRBD1; J: TRBJ2-7; V: TRBV7-2; CDR3: CASSYPRQGRVHEQYF; DNA: TGTGCCAGCAGCTACCCACGACAGGGAAGGGTCCACGAGCAGTACTTC
size: few; length: 17; D: .; J: TRBJ1-5; V: TRBV10-3; CDR3: CAISESIGGGFGQPQHF; DNA: TGTGCCATCAGTGAGTCAATAGGAGGGGGTTTTGGTCAGCCCCAGCATTTT
size: few; length: 16; D: .; J: TRBJ1-6; V: TRBV6-1; CDR3: CASRDTLGRANSPLHF; DNA: TGTGCCAGCAGGGACACTCTGGGCAGGGCCAATTCACCCCTCCACTTT
size: .; length: 15; D: .; J: TRBJ1-2; V: TRBV14; CDR3: CASSQDPGLAYGYTF; DNA: TGTGCCAGCAGCCAAGATCCGGGGCTGGCCTATGGCTACACCTTC
size: .; length: 14; D: .; J: TRBJ1-6; V: TRBV6-5; CDR3: CASSWAGQDSPLHF; DNA: TGTGCCAGCAGTTGGGCAGGTCAGGATTCACCCCTCCACTTT
size: few; length: 14; D: .; J: TRBJ1-1; V: TRBV6-2/TRBV6-3; CDR3: CASRDPGDGTEAFF; DNA: TGTGCCAGCAGGGACCCAGGAGACGGCACTGAAGCTTTCTTT
size: .; length: 16; D: TRBD2; J: TRBJ2-3; V: TRBV20-1; CDR3: CSARSSWLAGTDTQYF; DNA: TGCAGTGCTAGAAGCTCTTGGCTAGCGGGAACAGATACGCAGTATTTT
size: few; length: 16; D: .; J: TRBJ1-2; V: TRBV7-8; CDR3: CASSFRVPRLGYGYTF; DNA: TGTGCCAGCAGCTTTCGAGTGCCTAGGTTAGGCTATGGCTACACCTTC
size: .; length: 17; D: TRBD2; J: TRBJ2-7; V: TRBV7-9; CDR3: CASSLETEGLVSYEQYF; DNA: TGTGCCAGCAGCTTAGAGACGGAAGGACTAGTTTCCTACGAGCAGTACTTC
size: .; length: 16; D: TRBD2; J: TRBJ2-5; V: TRBV5-4; CDR3: CASSKGTSGREETQYF; DNA: TGTGCCAGCAGCAAAGGGACTAGCGGGAGGGAAGAGACCCAGTACTTC
size: .; length: 15; D: .; J: TRBJ2-7; V: TRBV25-1; CDR3: CASSGGPGGSYEQYF; DNA: TGTGCCAGCAGTGGTGGACCAGGGGGGTCCTACGAGCAGTACTTC
size: few; length: 14; D: .; J: TRBJ1-2; V: TRBV7-9; CDR3: CASSLTVTGYGYTF; DNA: TGTGCCAGCAGCTTGACGGTGACTGGCTATGGCTACACCTTC
size: .; length: 14; D: .; J: TRBJ1-2; V: TRBV27; CDR3: CASSSGHSNYGYTF; DNA: TGTGCCAGCAGTTCGGGACACTCTAACTATGGCTACACCTTC
size: .; length: 16; D: .; J: TRBJ1-2; V: TRBV7-2; CDR3: CASSGRGVEGNCGYTF; DNA: TGTGCCAGCAGCGGGCGAGGGGTGGAGGGCAACTGTGGCTACACCTTC
size: .; length: 15; D: TRBD2; J: TRBJ2-1; V: TRBV20-1; CDR3: CSARGGLAGAYEQFF; DNA: TGCAGTGCTAGAGGGGGACTAGCGGGAGCTTATGAGCAGTTCTTC
size: .; length: 13; D: .; J: TRBJ1-6; V: TRBV2; CDR3: CASMSSYNSPLHF; DNA: TGTGCCAGCATGAGCTCCTATAATTCACCCCTCCACTTT
size: few; length: 12; D: TRBD1; J: TRBJ1-1; V: TRBV20-1; CDR3: CSADRESTEAFF; DNA: TGCAGTGCTGACAGGGAAAGCACTGAAGCTTTCTTT
size: .; length: 13; D: .; J: TRBJ1-5; V: TRBV6-1; CDR3: CASSPQRDQPQHF; DNA: TGTGCCAGCAGTCCACAGAGAGATCAGCCCCAGCATTTT
size: .; length: 14; D: .; J: TRBJ1-2; V: TRBV19; CDR3: CASSYRSGGYGYTF; DNA: TGTGCCAGTAGTTACCGCTCAGGAGGCTATGGCTACACCTTC
size: .; length: 16; D: TRBD2; J: TRBJ2-7; V: TRBV6-1; CDR3: CASNPRSPSGTYEQYF; DNA: TGTGCCAGCAACCCAAGGAGTCCTAGCGGGACCTACGAGCAGTACTTC
size: .; length: 15; D: .; J: TRBJ2-5; V: TRBV15; CDR3: CATSRALSSGETQYF; DNA: TGTGCCACCAGCAGAGCCCTCTCGTCAGGTGAGACCCAGTACTTC
size: .; length: 14; D: .; J: TRBJ2-1; V: TRBV7-3; CDR3: CASSLSGNYNEQFF; DNA: TGTGCCAGCAGCTTATCCGGGAACTACAATGAGCAGTTCTTC